The clone carrying this TCR beta chain was found a few times. This entry is derived from a study of identical twins. TCRdb passed the 5' RACE reads through MiXCR, listing each CDR3 protein once. The table records about 480,000 distinct CDR3 sequences, approximately 15% of them present only once. The CDR3 has 14 residues. CDR1 and CDR2 from the germline V gene are SGHKS and YYEKEE (reference sequence). The V segment lost 7 bases and the J segment 2 bases; nucleotides outside the gene matches: 6. These same records also appear under a second study, on yellow fever vaccine responses in identical twins.

Sequences were obtained from CD4+ T cells sorted from blood. The TCR was taken from a woman aged 18-29 years in good health. This chain uses TRBV5-5 with TRBJ2-1; 7 positions agree with TRBD2. This CDR3 reads CASVGRAPYNEQFF. The DNA for the CDR3 is TGTGCCAGCGTTGGGAGGGCCCCCTACAATGAGCAGTTCTTC.